Listed below are T cell receptor beta chains from one sample, sequenced in a study of beta chain features in type 1 diabetes. Clones were sequenced by immunoSEQ multiplex PCR, and TCRdb holds only the in-frame ones, with some missing. The sample holds some 290,000 clones; around 24% are singletons and the top ten take roughly 0.011%. The sequencing sample was made of naive CD4+ T cells from blood. The receptors derive from a woman aged 30 to 39 with type 1 diabetes. Each CDR3 is given with its conserved first and last residue. The order of the fields is CDR3 DNA, CDR3 protein, V gene, J gene, clone size, D gene. The D gene is left open where the match is weak. The size of a clone is reported for some rows only, either as once, few or many, or as a class for expanded clones.

TGTGCCAGCAGCTTGACCGAGGGAACGAGCACAGATACGCAGTATTTT	CASSLTEGTSTDTQYF	TRBV5-4	TRBJ2-3	-	-
TGTGCCAGCAGTGACATGGACTGGAGCTATGGCTACACCTTC	CASSDMDWSYGYTF	TRBV25-1	TRBJ1-2	-	-
TGTGCCAGCTCACCACGGAGGGACAATCAGCCCCAGCATTTT	CASSPRRDNQPQHF	TRBV18	TRBJ1-5	-	-
TGTGCCAGCAGTTACGTGGAGGACGGCTACGAGCAGTACTTC	CASSYVEDGYEQYF	TRBV6-6	TRBJ2-7	few	-
TGTGCCAGCAGTGAACGGACTCACCAAGAGACCCAGTACTTC	CASSERTHQETQYF	TRBV25-1	TRBJ2-5	-	-
TGTGCCAGCAGTCTAAGGGGCTTTGGCTACACCTTC	CASSLRGFGYTF	TRBV27	TRBJ1-2	-	-
TGTGCCAGCAGCCCGAAATCGGGGGGCACCGGGGAGCTGTTTTTT	CASSPKSGGTGELFF	TRBV7-3	TRBJ2-2	-	TRBD2
TGCAGCGTCGGGATACCACAAGAGACCCAGTACTTC	CSVGIPQETQYF	TRBV29-1	TRBJ2-5	few	-
TGTGCCATCAAGGGTAGCGGCTACAATGAGCAGTTCTTC	CAIKGSGYNEQFF	TRBV10-3	TRBJ2-1	-	-
TGTGCCAGCAGTACATACACAGGGCCCCTGACTTTC	CASSTYTGPLTF	TRBV27	TRBJ2-6	-	-
TGTGCCAGCAGCTTCAGGGGCACAGATACGCAGTATTTT	CASSFRGTDTQYF	TRBV7-9	TRBJ2-3	few	-
TGCAGCGTTGAGAACAGGGCGCGCGGCTACACCTTC	CSVENRARGYTF	TRBV29-1	TRBJ1-2	-	-
TGTGCCAGCAGTGGTTCGCGACAGCCAGATGAAGCTTTCTTT	CASSGSRQPDEAFF	TRBV25-1	TRBJ1-1	few	-
TGTGCCAGCAGCGTAGGGGCTAGCGGGAGTGGGGAAGAGACCCAGTACTTC	CASSVGASGSGEETQYF	TRBV9	TRBJ2-5	-	TRBD2
TGTGCCAGCAGCTTAGACGCGAGCGTCTACAATGAGCAGTTCTTC	CASSLDASVYNEQFF	TRBV7-3	TRBJ2-1	-	-
TGTGCCAGCAGCTTAGCGGGAGGGGGGGCCTACAATGAGCAGTTCTTC	CASSLAGGGAYNEQFF	TRBV5-4	TRBJ2-1	-	TRBD2
TGCAGCGTTGAGGAGGCAGCCTACAATGAGCAGTTCTTC	CSVEEAAYNEQFF	TRBV29-1	TRBJ2-1	few	-
TGCGCCAGCAGCGACGGACTAGCGGGAGACAATGAGCAGTTCTTC	CASSDGLAGDNEQFF	TRBV5-1	TRBJ2-1	few	TRBD2
TGTGCTAGCAGCTCGGACTCATACAATGAGCAGTTCTTC	CASSSDSYNEQFF	TRBV7-7	TRBJ2-1	few	-
TGTGCCAGCAGCTCGACAGGGGGCTATGGCTACACCTTC	CASSSTGGYGYTF	TRBV7-3	TRBJ1-2	few	TRBD1
TGTGCCAGCAGCGGCAGGACTGTTGGCAACTACGAGCAGTACTTC	CASSGRTVGNYEQYF	TRBV11-1	TRBJ2-7	few	-
TGTGCCTGGAGTGTAAGGGGGGCTAGCGGGTACGAGCAGTACTTC	CAWSVRGASGYEQYF	TRBV30	TRBJ2-7	-	TRBD2
TGTGCCAGCAGTTCAATAGCCGACGGGAACGAGCAGTACTTC	CASSSIADGNEQYF	TRBV28	TRBJ2-7	-	-
TGTGCCAGCAGCTTGGAGGGACTGACGAACACCGGGGAGCTGTTTTTT	CASSLEGLTNTGELFF	TRBV5-6	TRBJ2-2	-	-
TGTGCCAGCAGCCCGACTAGCCTCACCTACAATGAGCAGTTCTTC	CASSPTSLTYNEQFF	TRBV5-4	TRBJ2-1	-	TRBD2
TGCGCCAGCAGCCAAGGACAGGGGGCGTACAATGAGCAGTTCTTC	CASSQGQGAYNEQFF	TRBV4-1	TRBJ2-1	few	TRBD1
TGCAGCGCGGGACAGGACAATCAGAACACCGGGGAGCTGTTTTTT	CSAGQDNQNTGELFF	TRBV29-1	TRBJ2-2	-	TRBD1
TGTGCCAGCAGCCAGGGGGGGGAAGCAGGAGCTTTCTTT	CASSQGGEAGAFF	TRBV4-2	TRBJ1-1	few	-
TGTGCCAGCAGTCCCGGGGGAGGGTTAGGAAGCAATCAGCCCCAGCATTTT	CASSPGGGLGSNQPQHF	TRBV28	TRBJ1-5	-	-
TGTGCCAGCAGCTTGGAACTCCTTGAAGCTTTCTTT	CASSLELLEAFF	TRBV5-4	TRBJ1-1	few	-
TGCAGCGTGGGACAGGGAAACATTCAGTACTTC	CSVGQGNIQYF	TRBV29-1	TRBJ2-4	few	TRBD1
TGTGCCTGGAGTTCAGAATTCCGAAACACCATATATTTT	CAWSSEFRNTIYF	TRBV30	TRBJ1-3	few	-
TGTGCCAGCAGTCCCACAGGAACCGATACGCAGTATTTT	CASSPTGTDTQYF	TRBV7-9	TRBJ2-3	few	-
TGTGCCAGCAGCCCAGGGGGACTAGCGGTGTACAATGAGCAGTTCTTC	CASSPGGLAVYNEQFF	TRBV9	TRBJ2-1	few	TRBD2
TGTGCCAGCAGCTTAGCCCATGCAGATACGCAGTATTTT	CASSLAHADTQYF	TRBV7-2	TRBJ2-3	few	-
TGTGCCTGGAGTGTACCGGGGGTTGAAAAACTGTTTTTT	CAWSVPGVEKLFF	TRBV30	TRBJ1-4	-	-
TGCGCCAGCAGCTTGGGACAGGGCTCTAGCACAGATACGCAGTATTTT	CASSLGQGSSTDTQYF	TRBV5-1	TRBJ2-3	few	TRBD1
TGTGCCAGTAGTGGGTACAGGCTGGGCAATCAGCCCCAGCATTTT	CASSGYRLGNQPQHF	TRBV19	TRBJ1-5	-	-
TGTGCCAGCAGTCCTCTCGAGGCCGGGGAGCTGTTTTTT	CASSPLEAGELFF	TRBV6-5	TRBJ2-2	few	-
TGTGCCACAGGGACAGGGCAGAAGACTGAAGCTTTCTTT	CATGTGQKTEAFF	TRBV19	TRBJ1-1	few	TRBD1
TGCAGCGTTTCCAGGGGGCAATCCTCCTACGAGCAGTACTTC	CSVSRGQSSYEQYF	TRBV29-1	TRBJ2-7	-	TRBD1
TGTGCCAGTAGTAGCGTCGGGAGGAGCAATCAGCCCCAGCATTTT	CASSSVGRSNQPQHF	TRBV19	TRBJ1-5	few	-
TGCGCCAGCAGCGAACTAGCGGGGCGCCAAGAGACCCAGTACTTC	CASSELAGRQETQYF	TRBV5-1	TRBJ2-5	few	TRBD2
TGCAGTGCTACCAGTAACTATGGCTACACCTTC	CSATSNYGYTF	TRBV20-1	TRBJ1-2	-	-
TGTGCCAGCAGCATTAGCGGGAGCTATTACAATGAGCAGTTCTTC	CASSISGSYYNEQFF	TRBV5-6	TRBJ2-1	-	TRBD2
TGCAGTGCTGCGAATGAGCAGTTCTTC	CSAANEQFF	TRBV20-1	TRBJ2-1	-	-
TGTGCCAGTAGTTGGGCCACTAATGAAAAACTGTTTTTT	CASSWATNEKLFF	TRBV19	TRBJ1-4	-	-
TGTGCCAGCAGGTTATACAGGGGCACTAACTATGGCTACACCTTC	CASRLYRGTNYGYTF	TRBV6-5	TRBJ1-2	-	TRBD1
TGTGCCAGCAGTTGGACTAGCGGGAAAGGGGAGACCCAGTACTTC	CASSWTSGKGETQYF	TRBV2	TRBJ2-5	-	TRBD2
TGTGCCTGGAGTGTAATAGGGGCCGAAGCTTTCTTT	CAWSVIGAEAFF	TRBV30	TRBJ1-1	-	-
TGTGCCAGTAGTGTTGGAGGTCCGGTCGGCTACACCTTC	CASSVGGPVGYTF	TRBV19	TRBJ1-2	few	-
TGTGCCAGCAGGGCGGACAACCGGGACTGGGACGAGCAGTACTTC	CASRADNRDWDEQYF	TRBV7-9	TRBJ2-7	-	-
TGTGCCAGCAGTGCTTTAGGGGATACTGAAGCTTTCTTT	CASSALGDTEAFF	TRBV25-1	TRBJ1-1	-	-
TGCGCCAGCAGCTTAATTACCTACACAGATACGCAGTATTTT	CASSLITYTDTQYF	TRBV5-1	TRBJ2-3	-	-
TGCAGCGTAGAAGAGACAGGGAGAGGCACTGAAGCTTTCTTT	CSVEETGRGTEAFF	TRBV29-1	TRBJ1-1	-	TRBD1
TGTGCCAGCAGCCAAGCAAGTGGACTCCTGGGGCAGCCCCAGCATTTT	CASSQASGLLGQPQHF	TRBV4-2	TRBJ1-5	few	-
TGTGCCTGGAGTGTTGGCAGTAACTACGAGCAGTACTTC	CAWSVGSNYEQYF	TRBV30	TRBJ2-7	-	-
TGTGCCAGCAGCAATGCACAGGGGCGAAACACCGGGGAGCTGTTTTTT	CASSNAQGRNTGELFF	TRBV5-6	TRBJ2-2	-	TRBD1
TGCAGCGTTGGGGCTGGACAGGGGAGACCTTATGGCTACACCTTC	CSVGAGQGRPYGYTF	TRBV29-1	TRBJ1-2	few	TRBD1